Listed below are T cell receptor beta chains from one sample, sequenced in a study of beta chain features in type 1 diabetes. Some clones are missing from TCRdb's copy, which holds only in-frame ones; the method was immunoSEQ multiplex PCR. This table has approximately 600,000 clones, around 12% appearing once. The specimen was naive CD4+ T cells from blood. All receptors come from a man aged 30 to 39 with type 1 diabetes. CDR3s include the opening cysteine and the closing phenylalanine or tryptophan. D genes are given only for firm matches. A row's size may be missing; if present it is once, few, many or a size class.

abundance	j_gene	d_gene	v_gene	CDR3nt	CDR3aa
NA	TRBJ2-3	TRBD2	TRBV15	TGTGCCACCAGCAGGCCGACTAGCGGGGGTGACACAGATACGCAGTATTTT	CATSRPTSGGDTDTQYF
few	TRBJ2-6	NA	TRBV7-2	TGTGCCAGCAGCTTAAGTAGTGGGGCCAACGTCCTGACTTTC	CASSLSSGANVLTF
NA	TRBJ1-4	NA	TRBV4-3	TGCGCCAGCAGCCAAGATTCGGTCCTCGGCCAGGGAGTTGCAACTAATGAAAAACTGTTTTTT	CASSQDSVLGQGVATNEKLFF
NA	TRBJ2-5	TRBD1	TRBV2	TGTGCCGGAAGAATGGGACAGTCCCAAGAGACCCAGTACTTC	CAGRMGQSQETQYF
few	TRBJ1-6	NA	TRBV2	TGTGCCAGCAGCCTGGGGCAGGGGAATTCACCCCTCCACTTT	CASSLGQGNSPLHF
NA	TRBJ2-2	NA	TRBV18	TGTGCCAGCTCACCAAGACATGCGAACACCGGGGAGCTGTTTTTT	CASSPRHANTGELFF
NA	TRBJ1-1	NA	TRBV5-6	TGTGCCAGCAGCTTGGTGGGACGGCTTAACACTGAAGCTTTCTTT	CASSLVGRLNTEAFF
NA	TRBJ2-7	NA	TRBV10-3	TGTGCCATCAGTGCCCAGGCCTACGAGCAGTACTTC	CAISAQAYEQYF
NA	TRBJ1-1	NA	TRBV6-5	TGTGCCAGCAGTTACTCCCGGCCGGTGGACACTGAAGCTTTCTTT	CASSYSRPVDTEAFF
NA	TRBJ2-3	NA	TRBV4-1	TGCGCCAGCAGCCAAGACTTACGGGGGATGTCAGATACGCAGTATTTT	CASSQDLRGMSDTQYF
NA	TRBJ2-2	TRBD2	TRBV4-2	TGTGCCAGCAGCCAAGACGTCGAGACTAGCGGGAAAACCGGGGAGCTGTTTTTT	CASSQDVETSGKTGELFF
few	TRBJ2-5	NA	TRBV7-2	TGTGCCAGCAGCTTAATAGCGGAAGAGACCCAGTACTTC	CASSLIAEETQYF
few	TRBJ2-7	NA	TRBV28	TGTGCCAGCAGCCGTTTTGTGGGGAGCCCCGGGGGCGAGCAGTACTTC	CASSRFVGSPGGEQYF
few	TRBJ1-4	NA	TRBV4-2	TGTGCCAGCAGCCAAGAAAGGGCGAGGGCGAATGAAAAACTGTTTTTT	CASSQERARANEKLFF
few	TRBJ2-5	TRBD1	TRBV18	TGTGCCAGCTCATCCCTCGGGACAGAGCAAGAGACCCAGTACTTC	CASSSLGTEQETQYF
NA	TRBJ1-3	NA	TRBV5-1	TGCGCCAGCAGCTACAGTACCTCTGGAAACACCATATATTTT	CASSYSTSGNTIYF
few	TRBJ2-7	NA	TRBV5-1	TGCGCCAGCAGCTTGGCCGGGTCGAACGAGCAGTACTTC	CASSLAGSNEQYF
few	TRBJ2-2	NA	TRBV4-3	TGCGCCAGCAGCCCCCAGACGAGCGCCTCCACCGGGGAGCTGTTTTTT	CASSPQTSASTGELFF
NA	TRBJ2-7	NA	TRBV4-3	TGCGCCAGCAGCCAAGATCTAGGGCAGGGAGACGAGCAGTACTTC	CASSQDLGQGDEQYF
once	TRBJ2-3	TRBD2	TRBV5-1	TGCGCCAGCAGCGCGGGGGAGAGCACAGATACGCAGTATTTT	CASSAGESTDTQYF
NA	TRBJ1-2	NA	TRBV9	TGTGCCAGCAGCGGCGGACAAAACTATGGCTACACCTTC	CASSGGQNYGYTF
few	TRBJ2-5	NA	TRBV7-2	TGTGCCAGCAGCTTAGGGTCGGCGGACCAAGAGACCCAGTACTTC	CASSLGSADQETQYF
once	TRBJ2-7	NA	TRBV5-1	TGCGCCAGCAGCCTGAACTTTCCACCCAGGGAATACGAGCAGTACTTC	CASSLNFPPREYEQYF
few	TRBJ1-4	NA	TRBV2	TGTGCCAGCAGAGAACAGACCTATAGAGAACTGTTTTTT	CASREQTYRELFF
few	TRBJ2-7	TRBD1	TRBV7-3	TGTGCCAGCAGCTTAGAGGGACAGCGCGAGCAGTACTTC	CASSLEGQREQYF
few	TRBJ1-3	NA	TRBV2	TGTGCCAGCAGAGAGGACAGAGAAAACACCATATATTTT	CASREDRENTIYF
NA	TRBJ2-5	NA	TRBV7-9	TGTGCCAGCAGCTTGAAGAGAGACCAAGAGACCCAGTACTTC	CASSLKRDQETQYF
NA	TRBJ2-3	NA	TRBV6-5	TGTGCCAGCAGTGCTTTAAAGGAGTCAGATACGCAGTATTTT	CASSALKESDTQYF